The clone carrying this T cell receptor (beta chain) was seen many times. Its specificity is unknown. These data come from a study of blood T cells in healthy people across ages. Study findings and constraints: The fall in TCR beta diversity per million T cells was roughly linear with age. Researchers deemed the diversity estimates from one million T cells underestimates. Unsorted PBMCs prevented conclusive naive versus antigen-experienced comparison.

With a J-beta primer mix and a sample-barcoded 5' primer, a second PCR ran about 7 to 12 cycles. Every cDNA molecule bore a tag from a template-switch adaptor containing 12 random nucleotides. TCRdb reprocessed the 5' RACE reads with MiXCR, giving one entry per CDR3 protein. The sample gives approximately 1,000,000 distinct CDR3 sequences, roughly two fifths of which show up once; less than 15% is in the top ten. This CDR3 is built from 22 residues. V lost 0 bases, J lost 2 bases, and 23 bases stayed unmatched. Germline CDR1 reads DFQATT; CDR2 reads SNEGSKA (reference sequence). This TCR came from a man younger than 35 in good health. The rearrangement uses TRBV20-1 and TRBJ2-1, with TRBD1 matching 9 bases. Sample: blood. CDR3 nucleotides: TGCAGTGCTAGAGATTTTCCCCACCGGGGACAGGGATTATTGGACCCCTACAATGAGCAGTTCTTC. Encoded protein: CSARDFPHRGQGLLDPYNEQFF.